This T cell receptor (beta chain) is from a study of T cell responses to AZD1222 COVID-19 vaccine (dated by TCRdb to the early 2020s). Describing the broader study: AZD1222 recipients with second doses at about 4 weeks or about 12 weeks were pooled, because spike-specific TCR depth and breadth did not differ between schedules. TCR sequencing covered more than 230 trial participants: roughly 200 given two doses of AZD1222 and approximately 26 given two doses of MenACWY control vaccine. Trial participants were enrolled by age into 18-55, 56-69 and 70-plus year subgroups, with roughly 160, 29 and 62 TCR-sequenced participants respectively.

The research as a whole found: Most participants were white British and females outnumbered males, and the authors suggested that clonal diversity may have been underestimated. Only a handful of AZD1222 recipients were SARS-CoV-2 seropositive at baseline, limiting conclusions about previously exposed vaccinees. In the small 56-69-year group, the increase in depth fell short of significance, most likely because of low power. Nearly half of unique spike-specific TCRs reportedly recognized epitopes outside regions mutated in the B.1.351 and B.1.1.7 variants. The whole spike protein was spanned by vaccine-associated CD4 TCRs, and dominant responses were seen in regions 160-218 and 743-854. After two AZD1222 doses, spike-specific TCR breadth and depth were significantly higher than at day 0 and than in MenACWY recipients. Because no day 14 peak-response samples were available, repertoires were characterized only after the peak T cell response.

The CDR3 spans 14 residues, from the cysteine through the phenylalanine. The read is trimmed to its CDR3 DNA, 42 bases read in frame from base 1. In the germline V gene, CDR1 corresponds to MNHEY and CDR2 to SVGAGI. V is pared back by 10 bases and J by 5 bases, with 20 bases lying between the germline termini. In regard to this clone: The specificity of this receptor is unknown. Per-base qualities were not stored, and no clone one base away is much larger.

The CDR3 regions of human TCRbeta chains were analyzed by immunosequencing. Per the source publication's procedure: TCRs in the repertoires were compared against a reference library of SARS-CoV-2-specific TCRs that had been generated with the MIRA antigen-specificity platform. Breadth meant the fraction of unique TCRs that were SARS-CoV-2-associated, whereas depth meant the fraction of total T cells that were SARS-CoV-2-associated. Each spike-specific TCR was assigned to its reactive spike region and to a CD4 or CD8 class using the MIRA data. Log10-transformed breadth and depth values were compared by one-way ANOVA with Sidak's multiple comparisons tests. In its TCRdb copy, this immuneACCESS table keeps in-frame sequences only and misses some clones. Where compared with another copy, unresolved V genes explain less than half of these, and the others have no known cause. Clonal size and the V and J genes are those of that table, whereas D and trimming came from the DNA. Across this sample there are 110,000 to 150,000 clones, with 88% seen only once. Roughly 3% of the sample is held by the ten biggest clonotypes.

This sample's time point label indicates: baseline before first vaccination. Vaccinee samples came from UK trials COV001 and COV002, including a single-blind randomized controlled phase 2/3 trial of AZD1222 (ChAdOx1 nCoV-19) in healthy adults. For TCRbeta chain sequencing, PBMC samples from trial participants were taken at day 0 and at day 28 after the second dose. The sample here was peripheral blood, taken on day 0 of AZD1222 vaccination. The chain is made from TRBV6-5 and TRBJ2-5; TRBD2 is perhaps the D gene, given 6 matching bases. This receptor was taken from an adult in good health. The CDR3 loop reads CAIGPGLMRETQYF. Here is the DNA: TGTGCCATTGGCCCTGGACTAATGCGGGAGACCCAGTACTTC.